The entry below gives a single TCR beta chain sequence along with its context. The study ran its PCR with 60 Vbeta and 13 Jbeta primers. Profiling relied on immunoSEQ multiplex PCR, and the TCRdb table lists in-frame clones only, not all of them. The repertoire holds 150,000 to 200,000 clones, with 71% as singletons. This entry is derived from a study of cytomegalovirus exposure and HLA in healthy donors. Germline-derived CDR1 and CDR2 are WSHSY and SAAADI. V lost 8 bases, J lost 7 bases, and 24 bases lay in between. The CDR3 spans 15 residues. This chain uses TRBV10-2 with TRBJ2-7, with D perhaps matching TRBD2 (6 bases). This clonotype originated in a girl aged 5-17 years in good health and CMV-seronegative. The specimen was PBMCs. The CDR3 loop is CASFLRGDLGGEQYF. CDR3 bases: TGCGCCAGCTTTCTGCGGGGTGACCTGGGGGGTGAGCAGTACTTC.